This T cell receptor (beta chain) appears in the sequencing data of a study of control samples from healthy donors and cancer patients. Assay used: immunoSEQ multiplex PCR; TCRdb lists only in-frame clones, some missing. Among tens of thousands of clones, around 86% were seen once, and the ten largest hold less than 3.5%. This TCR was recovered from a woman aged 45-65 years with lung cancer. The sequenced sample was PBMCs.

This CDR3 is CASRGTGNTEAFF. In DNA form, the CDR3 reads TGTGCCAGCAGAGGGACAGGGAACACTGAAGCTTTCTTT. The rearrangement joins TRBV27 to TRBJ1-1, with 8 bases identical to TRBD1. V dropped 6 bases and J dropped 1; count of bases not matched to a gene: 1. There are 13 residues in the CDR3. CDR1 is MNHEY, CDR2 SMNVEV, per germline (reference sequence).